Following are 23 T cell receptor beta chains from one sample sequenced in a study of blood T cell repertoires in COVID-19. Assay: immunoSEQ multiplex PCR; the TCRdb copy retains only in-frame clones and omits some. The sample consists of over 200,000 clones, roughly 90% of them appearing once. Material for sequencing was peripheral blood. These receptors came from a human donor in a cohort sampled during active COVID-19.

The CDR3 region has the DNA TGTGCCAGCAGCCATACGCATGTGGGGTACGGGGACACTGAAGCTTTCTTT. Translated, it gives CASSHTHVGYGDTEAFF. This sequence joins TRBV7-2 and TRBJ1-1; the D is unclear. The germline V gene encodes CDR1 SGHTA and CDR2 FQGNSA. Trimming removed 5 bases at V and 3 bases at J, with 22 bases between. The CDR3 spans 17 residues.

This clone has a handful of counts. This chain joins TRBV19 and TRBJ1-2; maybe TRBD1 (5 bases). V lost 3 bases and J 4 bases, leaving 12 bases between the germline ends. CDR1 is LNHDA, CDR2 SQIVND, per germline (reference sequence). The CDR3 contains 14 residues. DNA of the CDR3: TGTGCCAGTAGTATCCCGAGGACAACCTATGGCTACACCTTC. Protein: CASSIPRTTYGYTF.

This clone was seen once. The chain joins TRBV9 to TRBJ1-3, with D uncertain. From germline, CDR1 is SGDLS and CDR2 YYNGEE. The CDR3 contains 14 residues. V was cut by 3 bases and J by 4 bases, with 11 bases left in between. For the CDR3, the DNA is TGTGCCAGCAGCGGTAGAGGTCCCGGAAACACCATATATTTT. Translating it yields CASSGRGPGNTIYF.

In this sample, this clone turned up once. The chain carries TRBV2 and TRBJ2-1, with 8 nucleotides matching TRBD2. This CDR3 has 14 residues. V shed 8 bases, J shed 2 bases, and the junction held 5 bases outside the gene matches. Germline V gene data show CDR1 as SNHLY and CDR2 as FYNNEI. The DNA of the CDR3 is TGTGCCAGCGGTCGAGCGGGGGCCTACAATGAGCAGTTCTTC. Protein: CASGRAGAYNEQFF.

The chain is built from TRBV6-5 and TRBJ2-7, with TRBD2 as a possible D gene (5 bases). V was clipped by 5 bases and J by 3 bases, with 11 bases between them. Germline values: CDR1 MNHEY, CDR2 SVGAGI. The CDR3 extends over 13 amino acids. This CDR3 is CASSRGQVYEQYF. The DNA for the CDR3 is TGTGCCAGCAGTCGCGGGCAGGTCTACGAGCAGTACTTC.

CDR3 sequence reads: CASSMVDRGPQETQYF. The CDR3 DNA is TGTGCCAGTAGTATGGTGGACAGGGGGCCTCAAGAGACCCAGTACTTC. The genes are TRBV19 and TRBJ2-5, with 11 nucleotides matching TRBD1. CDR3 length: 16 amino acids. CDR1 is LNHDA, CDR2 SQIVND, per germline (reference sequence). V lost 3 bases and J lost 2; bases outside the gene matches: 5. Looking up the rest from reference TRBV19 and TRBJ2-5 gives the full variable domain: DGGITQSPKYLFRKEGQNVTLSCEQNLNHDAMYWYRQDPGQGLRLIYYSQIVNDFQKGDIAEGYSVSREKKESFPLTVTSAQKNPTAFYLCASSMVDRGPQETQYFGPGTRLLVL.

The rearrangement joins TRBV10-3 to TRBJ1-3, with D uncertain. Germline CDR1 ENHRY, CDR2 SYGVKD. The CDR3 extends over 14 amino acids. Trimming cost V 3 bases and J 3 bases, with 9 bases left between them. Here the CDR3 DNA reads TGTGCCATCAGTGAATCGGGGTTTGGAAACACCATATATTTT. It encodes CAISESGFGNTIYF.

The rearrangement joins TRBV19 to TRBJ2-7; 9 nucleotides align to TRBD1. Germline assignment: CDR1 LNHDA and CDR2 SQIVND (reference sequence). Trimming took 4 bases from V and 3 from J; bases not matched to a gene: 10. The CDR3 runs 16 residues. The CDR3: CASSSPGQGGGYEQYF. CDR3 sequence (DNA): TGTGCCAGTAGTAGCCCGGGACAGGGAGGTGGCTACGAGCAGTACTTC.

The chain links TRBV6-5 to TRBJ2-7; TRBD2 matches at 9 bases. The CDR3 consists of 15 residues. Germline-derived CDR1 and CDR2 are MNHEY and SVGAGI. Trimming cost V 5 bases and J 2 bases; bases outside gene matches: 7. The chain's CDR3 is CASSTQSGGPYEQYF. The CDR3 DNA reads TGTGCCAGCAGTACACAGAGCGGGGGGCCCTACGAGCAGTACTTC.

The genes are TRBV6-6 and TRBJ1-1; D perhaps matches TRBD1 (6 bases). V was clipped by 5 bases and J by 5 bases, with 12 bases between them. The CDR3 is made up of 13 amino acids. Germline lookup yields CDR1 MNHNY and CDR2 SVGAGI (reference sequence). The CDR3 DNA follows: TGTGCCAGCAGTCTAGGGGGAGGGACTGAAGCTTTCTTT. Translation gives CASSLGGGTEAFF.

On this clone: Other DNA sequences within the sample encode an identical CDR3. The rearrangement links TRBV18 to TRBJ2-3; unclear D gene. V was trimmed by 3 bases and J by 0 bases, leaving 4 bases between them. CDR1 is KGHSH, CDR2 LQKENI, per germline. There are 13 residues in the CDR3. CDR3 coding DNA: TGTGCCAGCTCACCTTCTAGCACAGATACGCAGTATTTT. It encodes CASSPSSTDTQYF. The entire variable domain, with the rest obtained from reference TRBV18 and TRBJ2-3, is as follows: NAGVMQNPRHLVRRRGQEARLRCSPMKGHSHVYWYRQLPEEGLKFMVYLQKENIIDESGMPKERFSAEFPKEGPSILRIQQVVRGDSAAYFCASSPSSTDTQYFGPGTRLTVL.

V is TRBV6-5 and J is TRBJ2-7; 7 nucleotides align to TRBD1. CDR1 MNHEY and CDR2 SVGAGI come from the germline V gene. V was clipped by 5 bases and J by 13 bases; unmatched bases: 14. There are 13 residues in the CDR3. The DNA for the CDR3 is TGTGCCAGCAGTCCCCGGGACAGTTACGGGCCTTACTTC. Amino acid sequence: CASSPRDSYGPYF.

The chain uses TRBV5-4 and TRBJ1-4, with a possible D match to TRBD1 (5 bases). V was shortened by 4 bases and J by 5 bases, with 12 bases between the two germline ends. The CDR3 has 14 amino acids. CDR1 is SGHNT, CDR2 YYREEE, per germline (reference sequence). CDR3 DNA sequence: TGTGCCAGCAGCCTAGGTGGGGGGAATGAAAAACTGTTTTTT. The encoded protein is CASSLGGGNEKLFF.

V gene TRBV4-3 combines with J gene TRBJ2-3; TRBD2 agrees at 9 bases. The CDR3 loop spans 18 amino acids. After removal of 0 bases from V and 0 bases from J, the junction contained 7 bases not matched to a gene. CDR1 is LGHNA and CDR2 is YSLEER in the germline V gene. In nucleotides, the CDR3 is TGCGCCAGCAGCCAAGATCGTCCTAGCGGGGTCAGCACAGATACGCAGTATTTT. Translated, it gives CASSQDRPSGVSTDTQYF.

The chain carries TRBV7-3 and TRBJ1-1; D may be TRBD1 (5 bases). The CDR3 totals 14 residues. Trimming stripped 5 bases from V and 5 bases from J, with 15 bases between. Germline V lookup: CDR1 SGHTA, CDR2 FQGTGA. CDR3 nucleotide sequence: TGTGCCAGCAGCCATCCGGGGGGGTATACTGAAGCTTTCTTT. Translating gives CASSHPGGYTEAFF.

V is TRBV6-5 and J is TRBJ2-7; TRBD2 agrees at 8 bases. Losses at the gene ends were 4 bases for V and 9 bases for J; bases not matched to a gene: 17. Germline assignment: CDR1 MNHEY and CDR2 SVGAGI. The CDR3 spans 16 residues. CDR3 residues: CASSSAGGEGLYVQYF. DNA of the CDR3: TGTGCCAGCAGTTCCGCCGGGGGGGAAGGGCTATATGTGCAGTACTTC.

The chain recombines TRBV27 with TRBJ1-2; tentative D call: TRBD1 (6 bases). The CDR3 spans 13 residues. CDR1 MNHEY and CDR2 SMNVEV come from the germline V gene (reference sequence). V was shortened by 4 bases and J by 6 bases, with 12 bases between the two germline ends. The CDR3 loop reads CASSYGGPDGYTF. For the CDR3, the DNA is TGTGCCAGCAGTTACGGGGGGCCGGATGGCTACACCTTC.

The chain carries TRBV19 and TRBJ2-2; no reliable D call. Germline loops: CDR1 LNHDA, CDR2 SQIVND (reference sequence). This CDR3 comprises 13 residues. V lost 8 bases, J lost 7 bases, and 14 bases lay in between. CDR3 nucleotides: TGTGCCAGTGATGGGCCTATAGTCGGGGAGCTGTTTTTT. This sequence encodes CASDGPIVGELFF.

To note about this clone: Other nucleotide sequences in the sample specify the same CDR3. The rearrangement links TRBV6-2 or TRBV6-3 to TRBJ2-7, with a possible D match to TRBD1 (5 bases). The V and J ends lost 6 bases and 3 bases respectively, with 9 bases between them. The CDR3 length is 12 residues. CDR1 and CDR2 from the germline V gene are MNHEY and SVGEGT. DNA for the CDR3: TGTGCCAGCAGCTCAACAGGCTACGAGCAGTACTTC. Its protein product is CASSSTGYEQYF.

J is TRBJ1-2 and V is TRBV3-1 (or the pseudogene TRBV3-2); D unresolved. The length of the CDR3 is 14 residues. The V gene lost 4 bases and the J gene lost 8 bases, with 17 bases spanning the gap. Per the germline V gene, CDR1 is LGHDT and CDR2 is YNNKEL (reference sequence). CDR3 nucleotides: TGTGCCAGCAGCCTCGCAGGTGTCTCTCGGGGCTACACCTTC. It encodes CASSLAGVSRGYTF.

CDR3 DNA: TGCAGCGTTGAAGAACAGGGGGCGGGGAATGAGCAGTTCTTC. Protein: CSVEEQGAGNEQFF. The rearrangement links TRBV29-1 to TRBJ2-1; 9 bases agree with TRBD1. This CDR3 region has 14 residues. The germline CDR1 and CDR2 sequences are SQVTM and ANQGSEA. V gave up 0 bases and J gave up 7 bases; unmatched junction bases: 4.

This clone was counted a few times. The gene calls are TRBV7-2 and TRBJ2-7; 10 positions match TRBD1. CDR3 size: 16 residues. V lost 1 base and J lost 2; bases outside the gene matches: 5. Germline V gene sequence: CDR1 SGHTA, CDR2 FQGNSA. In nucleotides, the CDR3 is TGTGCCAGCAGCTTAGTGATAGGACAGGGGGCCTACGAGCAGTACTTC. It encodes CASSLVIGQGAYEQYF.

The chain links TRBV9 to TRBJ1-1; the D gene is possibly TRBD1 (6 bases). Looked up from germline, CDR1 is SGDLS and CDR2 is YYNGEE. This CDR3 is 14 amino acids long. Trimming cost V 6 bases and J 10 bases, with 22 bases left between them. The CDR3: CASNPRGADGGAFF. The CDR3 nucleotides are TGTGCCAGCAACCCCCGGGGGGCTGATGGTGGAGCTTTCTTT.